This TCR beta chain was obtained from a study of blood T cell repertoires in COVID-19 (dated by TCRdb to about 2020). Background on the whole study: Collaborator samples came from the United States, Italy and Spain and covered acute and convalescent phases of COVID-19. Where HLA class I and class II types were available, the types were taken from metadata supplied by the sample provider, not from assay-based typing. A de-identified subject ID, COVID-19 status, age in years and sex were almost always included in the sample metadata. The prospective study material was composed of cDNA or gDNA derived from T cells, B-cell-depleted T cells, or PBMCs. Subjects who had been exposed to COVID-19, were actively infected with it, or had recovered from it provided the deeply sampled blood TCRbeta repertoires that made up the dataset. The repertoires were released in a freely available public database intended as a resource for research on the immune response to SARS-CoV-2. Samples came from the ongoing ImmuneRACE study (first 160 participants) plus 1,254 subjects from 6 global collaborators.

Concerning this clone: What this receptor recognizes is not known. Nothing much larger sits one base from this clone, and base qualities are not available.

What the study reported, not specific to this receptor: Clinical and demographic metadata were provided uncurated, with the amount varying by source and participant.

Collaborating institutions collected whole blood in K2EDTA tubes following their own protocols. For TCRbeta analysis, collaborators shipped samples in one of three forms: frozen whole blood, isolated PBMCs, or DNA extracted from either of those sample types. From a lookup of the germline V gene (reference sequence), CDR1 and CDR2 are LNHDA and SQIVND. The cysteine opens and the phenylalanine closes a CDR3 of 15 amino acids. Only the CDR3 DNA stays, 45 bases, in frame from base 1. The germline V and J ends show losses of 5 bases and 2 bases respectively, and no gene match explains 8 bases of the junction. The immunoSEQ Assay, a bias-controlled multiplex PCR, was used to amplify TCRbeta CDR3 regions from genomic DNA. Per the original workflow: Nucleated cell counts per sample were estimated from amplification of reference gene primers within the assay. To quantify the absolute abundance of each unique TCRbeta CDR3 rearrangement, sequence reads were collapsed and filtered. For each sample, productive Simpson clonality was calculated as the square root of Simpson's diversity index across productive rearrangements. This immuneACCESS table, as held by TCRdb, lists in-frame sequences with V and J called but not all clones. Of the missing ones, under half trace to an unresolved V gene in checked studies; the others have no known cause. V, J and clone size are those of that table, while D and trimming were read from the DNA. This sample is represented by 120,000 to 150,000 clones; roughly four fifths of them were singletons. The ten largest clones represent approximately 14% of the sample.

The material sequenced was peripheral blood. The chain links TRBV19 with TRBJ2-7; a stretch of 8 junction bases matches TRBD1. The source of this sequence is a man aged 80 or over with acute or convalescent COVID-19. The CDR3 corresponds to CASSPYGQGTYEQYF. The sequenced DNA: TGTGCCAGTAGTCCATACGGACAGGGCACCTACGAGCAGTACTTC.